A single sample is the source of the 22 T cell receptor beta chains below, sequenced in a study of blood T cell repertoires in COVID-19. Repertoires were generated with immunoSEQ multiplex PCR, while TCRdb's copy carries only in-frame clones and drops some. The data show around 81,000 clones, approximately 83% seen once. Sequencing used peripheral blood. The source of these receptors is a man older than 75 with acute or convalescent COVID-19.

This clone has just a few counts. The V gene is TRBV19, the J gene TRBJ1-5; D may be TRBD1 (5 bases). V was shortened by 0 bases and J by 6 bases, with 6 bases between the two germline ends. Germline values: CDR1 LNHDA, CDR2 SQIVND (reference sequence). There are 13 residues in the CDR3. For the CDR3, the DNA is TGTGCCAGTAGTATAGAAGGGGTTCAGCCCCAGCATTTT. Its protein product is CASSIEGVQPQHF.

This sequence joins TRBV7-9 and TRBJ1-2; weak D call: TRBD1 (6 bases). Per germline, CDR1 SEHNR and CDR2 FQNEAQ (reference sequence). V lost 5 bases to trimming and J lost 3 bases, with 16 bases between them. The CDR3 spans 15 residues. CDR3 protein: CASSNNLGQHYGYTF. CDR3 in DNA: TGTGCCAGCAGCAACAACCTCGGACAGCACTATGGCTACACCTTC.

In its sample, this clone was seen a few times. This sequence joins TRBV28 and TRBJ1-2, with D perhaps matching TRBD1 (5 bases). The CDR3 has 16 residues. V lost 6 bases to trimming and J lost 6 bases, with 23 bases between them. Germline CDR1 is MDHEN and CDR2 is SYDVKM. Written as DNA, the CDR3 is TGTGCCAGCAGACCGCGGGGGTTGGTCCAGACGGATGGCTACACCTTC. Translated, it gives CASRPRGLVQTDGYTF.

The V and J genes are TRBV7-3 and TRBJ2-2, with TRBD2 matching 11 bases. CDR1 and CDR2 (germline): SGHTA, FQGTGA. The trim removed 4 bases at V and 4 bases at J, leaving 5 bases unmatched. The CDR3 spans 16 residues. DNA of the CDR3: TGTGCCAGCAGCTACGGACTAGCGGGTTCCACCGGGGAGCTGTTTTTT. Its translation is CASSYGLAGSTGELFF. Full variable domain (outside the CDR3, taken from reference TRBV7-3 and TRBJ2-2): GAGVSQTPSNKVTEKGKYVELRCDPISGHTALYWYRQSLGQGPEFLIYFQGTGAADDSGLPNDRFFAVRPEGSVSTLKIQRTERGDSAVYLCASSYGLAGSTGELFFGEGSRLTVL.

The J gene is TRBJ2-7, the V gene TRBV14; D call uncertain. Per germline, CDR1 SGHDN and CDR2 FVKESK. The V end was cut by 1 base, the J end by 5 bases, with 12 bases between. The length of the CDR3 is 14 residues. CDR3 residues: CASSQGGSANEQYF. CDR3 coding DNA: TGTGCCAGCAGCCAAGGAGGCTCCGCTAACGAGCAGTACTTC.

This chain joins TRBV27 and TRBJ2-2; possibly TRBD1 for D (5 bases). The CDR3 loop spans 16 amino acids. Germline values: CDR1 MNHEY, CDR2 SMNVEV (reference sequence). With 2 bases removed from V and 1 base from J, the gap between germline ends came to 11 bases. The CDR3 spells CASSLKDQGNTGELFF. The CDR3 DNA reads TGTGCCAGCAGTTTAAAAGACCAGGGGAACACCGGGGAGCTGTTTTTT.

This clone was seen a few times. The chain carries TRBV5-4 and TRBJ2-1; 12 bases are a match to TRBD2. The V gene's germline CDR1 is SGHNT and CDR2 YYREEE (reference sequence). This CDR3 region has 15 residues. Trimming at V came to 2 bases and at J to 10 bases, leaving 7 bases not matched to a gene. CDR3 loop: CASSLKLAGGREQFF. The CDR3 region has the DNA TGTGCCAGCAGCTTAAAACTAGCGGGGGGAAGAGAGCAGTTCTTC.

The chain carries TRBV18 and TRBJ2-7; the match to TRBD1 covers 8 bases. The CDR3 covers 14 residues. From germline, CDR1 is KGHSH and CDR2 LQKENI. With V trimmed by 4 bases and J by 2 bases, 4 bases remained unmatched. The CDR3 nucleotides are TGTGCCAGCTCACTGGGACAGGAAGCCTACGAGCAGTACTTC. It translates to CASSLGQEAYEQYF. Based on the CDR3 plus reference TRBV18 and TRBJ2-7, the full variable domain is NAGVMQNPRHLVRRRGQEARLRCSPMKGHSHVYWYRQLPEEGLKFMVYLQKENIIDESGMPKERFSAEFPKEGPSILRIQQVVRGDSAAYFCASSLGQEAYEQYFGPGTRLTVT.

This clone was found once. The rearrangement links TRBV10-3 to TRBJ2-1; 9 positions match TRBD1. The CDR3 is 17 amino acids. CDR1 and CDR2 (germline): ENHRY, SYGVKD. Germline trimming cut 4 bases from V and 7 bases from J; bases unmatched to any gene: 14. The CDR3 spells CAISVRDRVLAANEQFF. The DNA for the CDR3 is TGTGCCATCAGTGTTCGGGACAGGGTATTGGCCGCGAATGAGCAGTTCTTC.

This sequence joins TRBV28 and TRBJ1-3, with D possibly TRBD1 on 5 matching bases. Germline CDR1 and CDR2: MDHEN and SYDVKM. Trimming pared 5 bases from V and 3 bases from J, leaving 11 bases between. The CDR3 sequence is 14 residues long. CDR3 amino acids: CASSPPGGGNTIYF. CDR3 DNA sequence: TGTGCCAGCAGTCCCCCGGGGGGTGGAAACACCATATATTTT.

The chain recombines TRBV5-4 with TRBJ2-2, with 9 bases lining up with TRBD1. After removal of 3 bases from V and 5 bases from J, the junction contained 5 bases not matched to a gene. Looked up from germline, CDR1 is SGHNT and CDR2 is YYREEE (reference sequence). The CDR3 length is 15 residues. The CDR3, as DNA: TGTGCCAGCAGCTCGGACAGGGGAGATACCGGGGAGCTGTTTTTT. Residues: CASSSDRGDTGELFF.

This chain uses TRBV2 with TRBJ2-3, with D tentatively TRBD2 (6 bases). The CDR3 sequence is 13 residues long. Germline CDR1 is SNHLY and CDR2 is FYNNEI. V lost 6 bases, J lost 0 bases, and 7 bases lay in between. The CDR3 DNA reads TGTGCCAGCAGGGGACTCAGCACAGATACGCAGTATTTT. This translates into CASRGLSTDTQYF.

The chain joins TRBV27 to TRBJ2-6; 7 bases map to TRBD2. The ends lost 2 bases at V and 2 bases at J; junction bases unmatched: 0. Germline V gene sequence: CDR1 MNHEY, CDR2 SMNVEV (reference sequence). This CDR3 spans 15 amino acids. The CDR3 bases are TGTGCCAGCAGTTTAAGCGGGGCTGGGGCCAACGTCCTGACTTTC. The encoded protein is CASSLSGAGANVLTF.

V gene TRBV3-1 (or the pseudogene TRBV3-2) combines with J gene TRBJ2-7; D is possibly TRBD1 (6 bases). In germline, CDR1 is LGHDT, CDR2 YNNKEL (reference sequence). V was shortened by 2 bases and J by 1 base, with 6 bases between the two germline ends. The CDR3 length is 13 residues. CDR3: CASSQQGSYEQYF. Here the CDR3 DNA reads TGTGCCAGCAGCCAACAGGGGTCCTACGAGCAGTACTTC.

The chain employs TRBV3-1 (or the pseudogene TRBV3-2) and TRBJ1-3; 8 nucleotides align to TRBD1. V gave up 2 bases and J gave up 7 bases; unmatched junction bases: 13. Germline loops: CDR1 LGHDT, CDR2 YNNKEL (reference sequence). The CDR3 runs to 17 residues. Here the CDR3 DNA reads TGTGCCAGCAGCCAACTAGCCCAGGACAGGGAGTGCAACACCATATATTTT. Protein product: CASSQLAQDRECNTIYF.

The genes are TRBV3-1 (or the pseudogene TRBV3-2) and TRBJ2-2, with 7 bases matching TRBD1. The CDR3 length is 15 residues. J was trimmed by 1 base and V by 1 base; bases with no gene match: 0. The V gene's germline CDR1 is LGHDT and CDR2 YNNKEL (reference sequence). Written as DNA, the CDR3 is TGTGCCAGCAGCCAAGGGACAGGGAACACCGGGGAGCTGTTTTTT. Translation: CASSQGTGNTGELFF.

The V and J genes are TRBV3-1 (or the pseudogene TRBV3-2) and TRBJ1-5; D might be TRBD1 (6 bases). The CDR3 is 13 residues long. CDR1 is LGHDT and CDR2 is YNNKEL in the germline V gene (reference sequence). Trimming removed 4 bases at V and 4 bases at J, with 8 bases between. The DNA of the CDR3 is TGTGCCAGCAGCCTACAGGGAAATCAGCCCCAGCATTTT. This gives the protein CASSLQGNQPQHF.

The V and J genes are TRBV18 and TRBJ2-3; 8 nucleotides match TRBD1. Per germline, CDR1 KGHSH and CDR2 LQKENI. V dropped 3 bases and J dropped 2; count of bases not matched to a gene: 4. The CDR3 contains 15 residues. DNA of the CDR3: TGTGCCAGCTCACCTCGGACAGGGAACACAGATACGCAGTATTTT. This gives the protein CASSPRTGNTDTQYF. The entire variable domain, with the rest obtained from reference TRBV18 and TRBJ2-3, is as follows: NAGVMQNPRHLVRRRGQEARLRCSPMKGHSHVYWYRQLPEEGLKFMVYLQKENIIDESGMPKERFSAEFPKEGPSILRIQQVVRGDSAAYFCASSPRTGNTDTQYFGPGTRLTVL.

This clone has only one observation. One end of the junction varies from germline; a read error may be responsible. The chain has TRBV5-5 and TRBJ1-5; no definite D call. Germline V CDR1 and CDR2: SGHKS, YYEKEE (reference sequence). This CDR3 comprises 14 residues. CDR3: CASSLGALDQAQHF. Here the CDR3 DNA reads TGTGCCAGCAGCTTGGGGGCCCTTGATCAGGCCCAGCATTTT.

The V gene is TRBV6-5, the J gene TRBJ2-7; a weak D match, TRBD2 (6 bases). Germline V CDR1 and CDR2: MNHEY, SVGAGI. This CDR3 comprises 14 residues. V was shortened by 6 bases and J by 3 bases, with 15 bases between the two germline ends. The CDR3 DNA is TGTGCCAGCAGCATCGGGGGATCCCTCTACGAGCAGTACTTC. Its protein is CASSIGGSLYEQYF.

The chain employs TRBV4-1 and TRBJ1-5; D gene unclear. Trimming stripped 0 bases from V and 2 bases from J, with 20 bases between. CDR1 and CDR2 from the germline V gene are MGHRA and YSYEKL. CDR3 size: 19 residues. The CDR3 nucleotides read TGCGCCAGCAGCCAAGATACCCGTGGACCCAAGAGGGGCAATCAGCCCCAGCATTTT. Encoded protein: CASSQDTRGPKRGNQPQHF.

This clone was detected a few times. This chain links TRBV4-2 with TRBJ2-3; TRBD2 aligns across 13 bases. The germline V gene has CDR1 LGHNA and CDR2 YNFKEQ. The CDR3 contains 17 residues. V was clipped by 4 bases and J by 1 base; unmatched bases: 5. In DNA, the CDR3 is TGTGCCAGCAGCCGAGGACTAGCGGGGGAGCGCACAGATACGCAGTATTTT. It encodes CASSRGLAGERTDTQYF.